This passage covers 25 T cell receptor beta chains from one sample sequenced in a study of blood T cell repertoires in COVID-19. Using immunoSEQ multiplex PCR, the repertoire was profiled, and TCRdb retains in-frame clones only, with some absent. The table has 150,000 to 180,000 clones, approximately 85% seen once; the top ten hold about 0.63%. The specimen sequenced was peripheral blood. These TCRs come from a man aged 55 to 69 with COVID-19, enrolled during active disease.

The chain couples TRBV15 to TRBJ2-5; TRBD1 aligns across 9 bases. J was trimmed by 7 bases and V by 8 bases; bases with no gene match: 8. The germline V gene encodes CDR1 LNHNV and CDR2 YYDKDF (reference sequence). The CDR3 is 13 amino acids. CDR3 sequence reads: CATRSGQGWTQYF. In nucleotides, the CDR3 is TGTGCCACCCGCTCGGGACAGGGATGGACCCAGTACTTC.

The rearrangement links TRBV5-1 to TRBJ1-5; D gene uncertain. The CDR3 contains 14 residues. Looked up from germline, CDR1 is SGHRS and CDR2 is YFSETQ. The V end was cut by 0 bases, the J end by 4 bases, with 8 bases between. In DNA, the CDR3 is TGCGCCAGCAGCTTGGGCGGGGAAAATCAGCCCCAGCATTTT. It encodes CASSLGGENQPQHF.

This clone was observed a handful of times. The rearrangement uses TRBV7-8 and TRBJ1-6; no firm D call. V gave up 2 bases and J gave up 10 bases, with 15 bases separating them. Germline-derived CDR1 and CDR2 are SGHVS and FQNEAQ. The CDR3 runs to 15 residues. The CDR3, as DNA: TGTGCCAGCAGCTTACGGAGGGTGTCGGAATCACCCCTCCACTTT. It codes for CASSLRRVSESPLHF.

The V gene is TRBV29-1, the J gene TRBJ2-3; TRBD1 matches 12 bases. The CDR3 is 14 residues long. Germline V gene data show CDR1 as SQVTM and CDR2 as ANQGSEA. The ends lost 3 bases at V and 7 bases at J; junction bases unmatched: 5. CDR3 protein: CSVDGTGGSNTQYF. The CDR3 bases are TGCAGCGTTGACGGGACAGGGGGCAGCAATACGCAGTATTTT.

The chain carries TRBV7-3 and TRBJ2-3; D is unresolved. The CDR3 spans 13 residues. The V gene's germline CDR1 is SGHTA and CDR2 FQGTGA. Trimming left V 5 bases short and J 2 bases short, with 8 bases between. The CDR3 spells CASSAPSTDTQYF. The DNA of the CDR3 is TGTGCCAGCAGCGCGCCATCCACAGATACGCAGTATTTT.

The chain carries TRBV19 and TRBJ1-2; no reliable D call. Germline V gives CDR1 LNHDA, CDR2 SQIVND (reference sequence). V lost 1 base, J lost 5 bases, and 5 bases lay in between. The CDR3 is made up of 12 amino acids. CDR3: CASSIGDYGYTF. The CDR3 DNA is TGTGCCAGTAGTATAGGAGATTATGGCTACACCTTC.

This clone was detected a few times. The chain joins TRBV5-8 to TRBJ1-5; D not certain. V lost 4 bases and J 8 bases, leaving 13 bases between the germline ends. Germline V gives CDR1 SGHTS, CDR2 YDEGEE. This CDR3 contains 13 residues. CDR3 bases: TGTGCCAGCAGCCCGGGAGTCGGGGAGCCCCAGCATTTT. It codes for CASSPGVGEPQHF.

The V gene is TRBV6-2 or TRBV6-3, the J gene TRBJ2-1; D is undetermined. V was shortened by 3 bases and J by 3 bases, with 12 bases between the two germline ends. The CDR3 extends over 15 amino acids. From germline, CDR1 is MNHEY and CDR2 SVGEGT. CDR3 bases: TGTGCCAGCAGTTATGCGAGCCCCTACTACAATGAGCAGTTCTTC. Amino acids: CASSYASPYYNEQFF.

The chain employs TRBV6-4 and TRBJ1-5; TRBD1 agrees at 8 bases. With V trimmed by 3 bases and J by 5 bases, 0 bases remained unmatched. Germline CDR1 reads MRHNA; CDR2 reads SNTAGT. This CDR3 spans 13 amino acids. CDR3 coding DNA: TGTGCCAGCAGTGAACAGGGGGATCAGCCCCAGCATTTT. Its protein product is CASSEQGDQPQHF.

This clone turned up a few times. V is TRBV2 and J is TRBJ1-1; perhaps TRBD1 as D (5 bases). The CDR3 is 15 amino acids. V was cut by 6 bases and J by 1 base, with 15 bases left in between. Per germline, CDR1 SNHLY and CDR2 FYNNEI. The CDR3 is CASRKGSSQNTEAFF. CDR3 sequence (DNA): TGTGCCAGCAGGAAGGGGTCATCCCAGAACACTGAAGCTTTCTTT.

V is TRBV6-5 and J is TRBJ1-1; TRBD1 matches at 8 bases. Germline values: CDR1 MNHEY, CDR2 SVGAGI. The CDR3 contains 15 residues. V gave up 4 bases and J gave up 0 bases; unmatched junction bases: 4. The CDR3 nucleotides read TGTGCCAGCAGTTTCGAGACAGGGGTGAACACTGAAGCTTTCTTT. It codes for CASSFETGVNTEAFF.

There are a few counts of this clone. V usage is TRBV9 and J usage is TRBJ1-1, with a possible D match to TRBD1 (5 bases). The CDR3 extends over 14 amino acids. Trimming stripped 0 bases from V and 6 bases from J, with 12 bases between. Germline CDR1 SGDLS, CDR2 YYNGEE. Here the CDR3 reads CASSVVGAEAEAFF. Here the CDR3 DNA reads TGTGCCAGCAGCGTAGTAGGGGCGGAAGCTGAAGCTTTCTTT. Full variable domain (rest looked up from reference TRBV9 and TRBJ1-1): DSGVTQTPKHLITATGQRVTLRCSPRSGDLSVYWYQQSLDQGLQFLIQYYNGEERAKGNILERFSAQQFPDLHSELNLSSLELGDSALYFCASSVVGAEAEAFFGQGTRLTVV.

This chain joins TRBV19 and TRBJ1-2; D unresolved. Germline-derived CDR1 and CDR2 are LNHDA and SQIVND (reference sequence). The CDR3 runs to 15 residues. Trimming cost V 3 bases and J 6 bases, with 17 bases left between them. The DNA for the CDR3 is TGTGCCAGTAGTATGGAAGGAGGTAGGAGGCATGGCTACACCTTC. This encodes CASSMEGGRRHGYTF.

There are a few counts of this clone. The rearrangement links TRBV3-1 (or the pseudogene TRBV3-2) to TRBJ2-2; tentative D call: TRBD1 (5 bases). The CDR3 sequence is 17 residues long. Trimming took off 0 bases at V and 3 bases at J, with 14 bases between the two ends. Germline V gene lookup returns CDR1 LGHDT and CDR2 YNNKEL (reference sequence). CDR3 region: CASSQDWGLGDTGELFF. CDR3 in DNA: TGTGCCAGCAGCCAAGATTGGGGCCTAGGGGACACCGGGGAGCTGTTTTTT.

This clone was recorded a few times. CDR3 loop: CASSSRTGGESGYTF. CDR3 DNA: TGTGCCAGCAGCTCAAGGACAGGGGGCGAGTCTGGCTACACCTTC. J is TRBJ1-2 and V is TRBV7-8; 11 nucleotides agree with TRBD1. Germline V lookup: CDR1 SGHVS, CDR2 FQNEAQ. This CDR3 is 15 amino acids long. Losses at the gene ends were 4 bases for V and 7 bases for J; bases not matched to a gene: 8.

The CDR3 is CASSLISGGATSTDTQYF. Written as DNA, the CDR3 is TGTGCCAGCAGCCTGATTAGCGGGGGGGCAACTAGCACAGATACGCAGTATTTT. The chain couples TRBV4-2 to TRBJ2-3; 11 bases map to TRBD2. The germline V gene encodes CDR1 LGHNA and CDR2 YNFKEQ. CDR3 length: 18 amino acids. V lost 4 bases and J lost 0; bases outside the gene matches: 9.

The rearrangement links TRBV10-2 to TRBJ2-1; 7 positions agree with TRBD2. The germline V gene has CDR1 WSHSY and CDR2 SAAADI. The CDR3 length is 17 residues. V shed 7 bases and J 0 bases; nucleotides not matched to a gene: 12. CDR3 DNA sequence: TGCGCCAGCAAAGCAACCTGGGGGGGGAACTCCTACAATGAGCAGTTCTTC. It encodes CASKATWGGNSYNEQFF.

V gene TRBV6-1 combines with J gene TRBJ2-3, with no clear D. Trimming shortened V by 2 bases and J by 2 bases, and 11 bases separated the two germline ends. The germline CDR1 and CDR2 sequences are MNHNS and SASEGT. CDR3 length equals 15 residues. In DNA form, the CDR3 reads TGTGCCAGCAGTGAAAACTTAAAATTCACAGATACGCAGTATTTT. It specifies CASSENLKFTDTQYF.

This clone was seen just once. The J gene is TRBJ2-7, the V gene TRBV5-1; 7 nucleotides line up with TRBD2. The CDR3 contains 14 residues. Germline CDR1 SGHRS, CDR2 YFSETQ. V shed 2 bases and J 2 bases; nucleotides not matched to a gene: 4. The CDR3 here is CASSFSGKAYEQYF. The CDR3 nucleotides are TGCGCCAGCAGCTTCAGCGGGAAGGCCTACGAGCAGTACTTC.

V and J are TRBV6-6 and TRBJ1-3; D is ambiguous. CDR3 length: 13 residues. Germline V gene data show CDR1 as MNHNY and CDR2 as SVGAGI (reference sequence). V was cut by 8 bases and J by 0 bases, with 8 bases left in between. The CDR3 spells CASAPLSGNTIYF. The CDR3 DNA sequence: TGTGCCAGCGCCCCACTCTCTGGAAACACCATATATTTT.

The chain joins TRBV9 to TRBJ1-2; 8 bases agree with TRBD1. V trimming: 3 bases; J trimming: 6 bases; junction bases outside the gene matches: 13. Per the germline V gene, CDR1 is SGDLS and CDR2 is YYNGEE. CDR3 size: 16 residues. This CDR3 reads CASSASVGQGVDGYTF. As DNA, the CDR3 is TGTGCCAGCAGCGCAAGCGTAGGACAGGGAGTAGATGGCTACACCTTC.

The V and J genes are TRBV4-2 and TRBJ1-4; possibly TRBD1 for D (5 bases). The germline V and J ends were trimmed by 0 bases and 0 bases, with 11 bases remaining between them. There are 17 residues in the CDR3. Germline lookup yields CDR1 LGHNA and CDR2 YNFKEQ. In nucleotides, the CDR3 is TGTGCCAGCAGCCAAGATAGGCAGGGTGCAACTAATGAAAAACTGTTTTTT. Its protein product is CASSQDRQGATNEKLFF.

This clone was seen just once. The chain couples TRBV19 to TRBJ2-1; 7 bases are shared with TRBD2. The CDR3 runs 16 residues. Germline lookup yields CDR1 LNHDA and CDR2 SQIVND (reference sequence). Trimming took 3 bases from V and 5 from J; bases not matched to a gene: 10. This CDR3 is CASSIFLADEHNEQFF. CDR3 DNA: TGTGCCAGTAGTATTTTTCTAGCGGACGAACACAATGAGCAGTTCTTC.

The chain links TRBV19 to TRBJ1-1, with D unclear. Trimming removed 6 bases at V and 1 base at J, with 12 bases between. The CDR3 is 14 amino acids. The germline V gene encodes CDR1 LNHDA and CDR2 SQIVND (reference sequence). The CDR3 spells CASRTSLSNTEAFF. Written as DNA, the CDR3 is TGTGCCAGTAGAACCAGTCTCTCGAACACTGAAGCTTTCTTT.

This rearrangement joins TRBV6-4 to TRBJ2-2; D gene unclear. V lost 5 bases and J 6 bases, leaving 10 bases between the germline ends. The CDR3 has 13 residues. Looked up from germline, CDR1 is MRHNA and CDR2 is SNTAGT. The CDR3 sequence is CASSLDLPGELFF. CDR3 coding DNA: TGTGCCAGCAGTCTCGACTTGCCCGGGGAGCTGTTTTTT.